This is a list of T cell receptor beta chains from one sample in a study of beta chain features in type 1 diabetes. The assay was immunoSEQ multiplex PCR, and TCRdb's table has in-frame clones only and misses some. Of some 400,000 clones in the sample, roughly 16% were seen once. The material sequenced was naive CD4+ T cells from blood. The origin of the receptors is a woman aged 18 to 35 in good health. CDR3s include the opening cysteine and the closing phenylalanine or tryptophan. The D gene is left open where the match is weak. Size is omitted from some rows. Given values are once, few, many or a class for expanded clones.

clone_size	d_call	v_call	j_call	cdr3_nt	cdr3_aa
few	TRBD1	TRBV6-6	TRBJ2-5	TGTGCCAGCACCATACAGGGGGCCGGAGAGACCCAGTACTTC	CASTIQGAGETQYF
-	TRBD1	TRBV7-6	TRBJ2-7	TGTGCCAGCAGCTTTGACAGGGACTACGAGCAGTACTTC	CASSFDRDYEQYF
-	TRBD2	TRBV9	TRBJ2-7	TGTGCCAGCAGCGTAAGTAGCGGGAGAGGTTACGAGCAGTACTTC	CASSVSSGRGYEQYF
few	-	TRBV27	TRBJ2-7	TGTGCCATCCGGACAGCCTCCTACGAGCAGTACTTC	CAIRTASYEQYF
-	TRBD1	TRBV6-6	TRBJ2-1	TGTGCCAGCAGTACCACGGGACAGGGGGCCAACAATGAGCAGTTCTTC	CASSTTGQGANNEQFF
once	TRBD1	TRBV15	TRBJ2-3	TGTGCCACCAGCAGAGTTAGGGGACAGGGGTCAGATACGCAGTATTTT	CATSRVRGQGSDTQYF
few	-	TRBV7-2	TRBJ1-2	TGTGCCAGCAGCTTGGCCGGTCGTCTAGGTGGCTACACCTTC	CASSLAGRLGGYTF
few	-	TRBV7-2	TRBJ2-7	TGTGCCAGCAGCTTAGAAGGCTGGGGCGGTAGGCAGTACTTC	CASSLEGWGGRQYF
few	TRBD1	TRBV5-1	TRBJ2-1	TGCGCCAGCAGCTTTACAGGGGAAGGGAAGTTCTTC	CASSFTGEGKFF
few	-	TRBV28	TRBJ2-1	TGTGCCAGCAGTTTATCCTCGGGGAGCTCCTACAATGAGCAGTTCTTC	CASSLSSGSSYNEQFF
-	TRBD1	TRBV18	TRBJ2-5	TGTGCCAGCTCACCTTCAGGGGGAGATGAGACCCAGTACTTC	CASSPSGGDETQYF
few	TRBD2	TRBV29-1	TRBJ2-3	TGCAGCGTTGCGGCGGGAGTGCAGACGGATACGCAGTATTTT	CSVAAGVQTDTQYF
few	-	TRBV29-1	TRBJ2-7	TGCAGCGTTGACGGGTCTAGCGAGCAGTACTTC	CSVDGSSEQYF
-	-	TRBV29-1	TRBJ1-1	TGCAGCGTCAAGGGGTTGCGGACTGAAGCTTTCTTT	CSVKGLRTEAFF
-	-	TRBV30	TRBJ1-5	TGTGCCTGGAGTGTCGGACAGAACAATCAGCCCCAGCATTTT	CAWSVGQNNQPQHF
few	TRBD1	TRBV27	TRBJ1-2	TGTGCCAGCAGTTCCTTCGGGACAGGGCTTGGCTACACCTTC	CASSSFGTGLGYTF
few	TRBD2	TRBV29-1	TRBJ2-7	TGCAGCGCATCCCCCCGACTAGCGGGAGCGACCTACGAGCAGTACTTC	CSASPRLAGATYEQYF
few	-	TRBV4-2	TRBJ2-3	TGTGCCAGCAGCCCCTTTGTGGGAGGGGGGGCAGATACGCAGTATTTT	CASSPFVGGGADTQYF
few	-	TRBV10-3	TRBJ1-1	TGTGCCATCACGGGAGATATGAACACTGAAGCTTTCTTT	CAITGDMNTEAFF
few	-	TRBV5-1	TRBJ1-3	TGCGCCAGCAGCCCTGGGACACTTAGCTCTGGAAACACCATATATTTT	CASSPGTLSSGNTIYF
few	-	TRBV2	TRBJ1-3	TGTGCCAGCGGGAGGAAAGCCTTTGGAAACACCATATATTTT	CASGRKAFGNTIYF
few	-	TRBV18	TRBJ2-2	TGTGCCAGCTCCGGGATGGCCGGCACCGGGGAGCTGTTTTTT	CASSGMAGTGELFF